The 8 T cell receptor beta chains presented below share a single source sample, sequenced in a study of T cells in localized non-small cell lung cancer. The data were produced by immunoSEQ multiplex PCR, yet TCRdb's version contains in-frame clones alone and is incomplete. In the table there are 30,000 to 35,000 clones, about 90% of which are singletons. Sequencing was performed on peripheral blood, taken before any cancer treatment. These TCRs come from a female donor at least 60 years old with stage I lung adenocarcinoma.

This chain joins TRBV11-3 and TRBJ2-7; 7 bases are a match to TRBD1. The CDR3 contains 15 residues. Trimming cost V 1 base and J 2 bases; bases outside gene matches: 5. Germline V gives CDR1 SGHNT, CDR2 YENEEA. The CDR3, as DNA: TGTGCCAGCAGCTTAGGAGTCCAGGGGGCCTACGAGCAGTACTTC. Its translation: CASSLGVQGAYEQYF.

The count of this clone is one. The chain links TRBV5-1 to TRBJ2-5; 8 positions agree with TRBD1. This CDR3 contains 14 residues. Germline CDR1 and CDR2: SGHRS and YFSETQ. V lost 3 bases and J lost 5; bases outside the gene matches: 6. CDR3 in DNA: TGCGCCAGCAGCTCCGGACAGGGCCGGGAGACCCAGTACTTC. Encoded protein: CASSSGQGRETQYF.

V gene TRBV11-3 combines with J gene TRBJ2-7; D call uncertain. The germline V gene encodes CDR1 SGHNT and CDR2 YENEEA. The CDR3 sequence is 11 residues long. V lost 4 bases, J lost 3 bases, and 4 bases lay in between. The CDR3 sequence: CASSSGYEQYF. CDR3 in DNA: TGTGCCAGCAGCTCCGGCTACGAGCAGTACTTC. Full variable domain (remainder filled in from reference TRBV11-3 and TRBJ2-7): EAGVVQSPRYKIIEKKQPVAFWCNPISGHNTLYWYLQNLGQGPELLIRYENEEAVDDSQLPKDRFSAERLKGVDSTLKIQPAELGDSAVYLCASSSGYEQYFGPGTRLTVT.

This chain connects TRBV5-1 to TRBJ2-3; D tentatively fits TRBD1 or TRBD2 (6 bases each). V was cut by 4 bases and J by 0 bases, with 15 bases left in between. This CDR3 comprises 16 residues. Germline lookup yields CDR1 SGHRS and CDR2 YFSETQ. CDR3 in amino acids: CASSPVGGESTDTQYF. For the CDR3, the DNA is TGCGCCAGCAGCCCCGTCGGGGGCGAAAGCACAGATACGCAGTATTTT.

CDR3 bases: TGTGCCAGCATCAGGAACAGGGAAGCTTTCTTT. Its translation is CASIRNREAFF. The gene calls are TRBV5-6 and TRBJ1-1; D may be TRBD1 (5 bases). V shed 6 bases and J shed 8 bases, with 11 bases lying between them. CDR3 size: 11 residues. Germline V gene sequence: CDR1 SGHDT, CDR2 YYEEEE.

The chain recombines TRBV5-4 with TRBJ2-1; TRBD1 might be the D (5 bases). The CDR3 totals 17 residues. V dropped 2 bases and J dropped 0 bases, with 15 bases sitting between them. From germline, CDR1 is SGHNT and CDR2 YYREEE (reference sequence). CDR3 DNA sequence: TGTGCCAGCAGCTTCACAACAGGCACCATCTCCTACAATGAGCAGTTCTTC. The encoded protein is CASSFTTGTISYNEQFF.

The chain is built from TRBV5-1 and TRBJ1-4, with 7 bases aligning to TRBD1. V gave up 0 bases and J gave up 3 bases; unmatched junction bases: 2. Germline V gene data show CDR1 as SGHRS and CDR2 as YFSETQ. The CDR3 is 15 amino acids. CDR3 sequence (DNA): TGCGCCAGCAGCTTGGCGGGACAGCCTAATGAAAAACTGTTTTTT. Its translation is CASSLAGQPNEKLFF.

The chain has TRBV28 and TRBJ1-6; D possibly corresponds to TRBD1 (5 bases). The V and J ends lost 3 bases and 0 bases respectively, with 9 bases between them. The V gene's germline CDR1 is MDHEN and CDR2 SYDVKM. The CDR3 has 16 residues. The CDR3 sequence is CASSLGRSSYNSPLHF. CDR3 in DNA: TGTGCCAGCAGTTTGGGACGGAGCTCCTATAATTCACCCCTCCACTTT.